The 6 T cell receptor beta chains given below trace back to one sample, sequenced in a study of blood T cell repertoires in COVID-19. TCRdb's copy holds only in-frame clones and misses some; the assay was immunoSEQ multiplex PCR. Of around 300,000 clones in the sample, 88% were seen once. Sequencing was carried out using peripheral blood. Every receptor here comes from a young man with active or convalescent COVID-19.

This clone has just one count. V is TRBV27 and J is TRBJ1-2, with D tentatively TRBD1 (6 bases). The CDR3 consists of 13 residues. Looked up from germline, CDR1 is MNHEY and CDR2 is SMNVEV (reference sequence). Trimming took off 2 bases at V and 4 bases at J, with 8 bases between the two ends. This CDR3 reads CASSLAGAYGYTF. As DNA, the CDR3 is TGTGCCAGCAGTTTAGCAGGGGCCTATGGCTACACCTTC.

The gene calls are TRBV5-6 and TRBJ1-5, with a tentative D call TRBD1 (6 bases). The CDR3 totals 16 residues. The V gene lost 0 bases and the J gene lost 5 bases, with 15 bases spanning the gap. CDR1 is SGHDT, CDR2 YYEEEE, per germline. DNA for the CDR3: TGTGCCAGCAGCTTGGCTGCACAGGGCTTGTATCAGCCCCAGCATTTT. Residues: CASSLAAQGLYQPQHF.

The V call is TRBV10-3, the J call TRBJ2-1, with 8 bases matching TRBD1. Germline V gives CDR1 ENHRY, CDR2 SYGVKD. V shed 4 bases and J 3 bases; nucleotides not matched to a gene: 8. The CDR3 is 16 residues long. The CDR3 reads CAISGGQVDYYNEQFF. The CDR3 nucleotides are TGTGCCATCAGTGGGGGACAGGTAGATTACTACAATGAGCAGTTCTTC.

V usage is TRBV13 and J usage is TRBJ1-3; the match to TRBD1 covers 11 bases. V trimming: 3 bases; J trimming: 8 bases; junction bases outside the gene matches: 6. The germline CDR1 and CDR2 sequences are PRHDT and FYEKMQ (reference sequence). The CDR3 contains 15 residues. The CDR3 nucleotides are TGTGCCAGCAGCTTGGGCGGACAGGGGGCTTACACCATATATTTT. Translation: CASSLGGQGAYTIYF.

The chain recombines TRBV2 with TRBJ1-5; TRBD1 aligns across 8 bases. This CDR3 contains 17 residues. The junction had 12 bases not matched to a gene; V was cut back by 6 bases and J by 2 bases. Germline CDR1 is SNHLY and CDR2 is FYNNEI. The CDR3 protein is CASRTPAGGNGNQPQHF. The CDR3 region has the DNA TGTGCCAGCAGGACCCCCGCAGGGGGCAATGGCAATCAGCCCCAGCATTTT.

The rearrangement joins TRBV5-6 to TRBJ2-2; 9 bases map to TRBD1. The CDR3 extends over 14 amino acids. V gave up 2 bases and J gave up 6 bases; unmatched junction bases: 2. Germline-derived CDR1 and CDR2 are SGHDT and YYEEEE. CDR3 nucleotides: TGTGCCAGCAGCTTCGACAGGGGGTCCGGGGAGCTGTTTTTT. Translation gives CASSFDRGSGELFF.